The 23 T cell receptor beta chains below all came from one sample that was sequenced in a study of blood T cell repertoires in COVID-19. Sequencing was performed with immunoSEQ multiplex PCR; in TCRdb, only in-frame clones are kept and a portion is missing. The sample includes a few hundred thousand clones, 90% of them seen just once. Material: PBMCs or T cells enriched from blood (not recorded which). Receptors originate from a woman between 18 and 29 years old with acute COVID-19.

V usage is TRBV6-1 and J usage is TRBJ2-3, with D unclear. The CDR3 runs to 13 residues. Germline assignment: CDR1 MNHNS and CDR2 SASEGT. Trimming pared 1 base from V and 8 bases from J, leaving 10 bases between. CDR3: CASSEEAAVTQYF. The DNA for the CDR3 is TGTGCCAGCAGTGAAGAGGCGGCGGTTACGCAGTATTTT.

V usage is TRBV19 and J usage is TRBJ1-2; 9 bases align to TRBD1. Unmatched junction bases numbered 8, after V lost 5 bases and J lost 4 bases. The CDR3 covers 15 residues. Germline V CDR1 and CDR2: LNHDA, SQIVND (reference sequence). CDR3 loop: CASSLGTGSVYGYTF. The CDR3 DNA reads as TGTGCCAGTAGTCTGGGGACAGGGAGTGTCTATGGCTACACCTTC.

The CDR3 is CASSGTRGDTQYF. The CDR3 coding sequence is TGTGCCAGCAGCGGGACCAGGGGAGATACGCAGTATTTT. J is TRBJ2-3 and V is TRBV5-6; possibly TRBD1 for D (6 bases). CDR1 is SGHDT, CDR2 YYEEEE, per germline. This CDR3 is 13 amino acids long. V was cut by 4 bases and J by 5 bases, with 11 bases left in between.

This clone was found a few times. The genes are TRBV11-3 and TRBJ2-7, with D maybe TRBD1 (6 bases). Trimming pared 4 bases from V and 2 bases from J, leaving 21 bases between. Per the germline V gene, CDR1 is SGHNT and CDR2 is YENEEA. The CDR3 extends over 17 amino acids. The DNA of the CDR3 is TGTGCCAGCAGCTCCCTTTCGAGGACAGCACGTACCTACGAGCAGTACTTC. The encoded protein is CASSSLSRTARTYEQYF.

The chain carries TRBV2 and TRBJ1-1; unclear D gene. Germline V gene data show CDR1 as SNHLY and CDR2 as FYNNEI. Trimming pared 2 bases from V and 3 bases from J, leaving 16 bases between. CDR3 size: 16 residues. DNA for the CDR3: TGTGCCAGCAGTGAAATTGGGCGGGCAACCCACACTGAAGCTTTCTTT. The encoded protein is CASSEIGRATHTEAFF. Full variable domain (outside the CDR3, taken from reference TRBV2 and TRBJ1-1): EPEVTQTPSHQVTQMGQEVILRCVPISNHLYFYWYRQILGQKVEFLVSFYNNEISEKSEIFDDQFSVERPDGSNFTLKIRSTKLEDSAMYFCASSEIGRATHTEAFFGQGTRLTVV.

The chain uses TRBV9 and TRBJ2-1; 8 bases align to TRBD2. In germline, CDR1 is SGDLS, CDR2 YYNGEE. Trimming took 1 base from V and 0 from J; bases not matched to a gene: 9. CDR3 length: 18 residues. The CDR3 sequence: CASSVLAGGRNSYNEQFF. For the CDR3, the DNA is TGTGCCAGCAGCGTATTGGCGGGAGGCCGAAACTCCTACAATGAGCAGTTCTTC. The full variable domain, with the rest looked up from reference TRBV9 and TRBJ2-1, is DSGVTQTPKHLITATGQRVTLRCSPRSGDLSVYWYQQSLDQGLQFLIQYYNGEERAKGNILERFSAQQFPDLHSELNLSSLELGDSALYFCASSVLAGGRNSYNEQFFGPGTRLTVL.

The rearrangement uses TRBV5-1 and TRBJ2-1; 13 nucleotides line up with TRBD2. V lost 4 bases and J lost 7; bases outside the gene matches: 14. The CDR3 runs to 18 residues. Germline V gene sequence: CDR1 SGHRS, CDR2 YFSETQ. Here the CDR3 DNA reads TGCGCCAGCAGCCCGGGTGGGACTAGCGGGGCGAGAGTAAATGAGCAGTTCTTC. As protein: CASSPGGTSGARVNEQFF. Drawing the rest from reference TRBV5-1 and TRBJ2-1, the complete variable domain is KAGVTQTPRYLIKTRGQQVTLSCSPISGHRSVSWYQQTPGQGLQFLFEYFSETQRNKGNFPGRFSGRQFSNSRSEMNVSTLELGDSALYLCASSPGGTSGARVNEQFFGPGTRLTVL.

A remark on this clone: Other nucleotide sequences in the sample specify the same CDR3. The chain employs TRBV9 and TRBJ2-7; 8 nucleotides align to TRBD1. V shed 2 bases and J 2 bases; nucleotides not matched to a gene: 3. The CDR3 has 14 amino acids. Germline V CDR1 and CDR2: SGDLS, YYNGEE. In DNA form, the CDR3 reads TGTGCCAGCAGCGTCGGACAGGGTCCCTACGAGCAGTACTTC. Amino acid sequence: CASSVGQGPYEQYF.

The chain recombines TRBV27 with TRBJ2-5; TRBD2 is a possible D gene (5 bases). CDR3 length equals 14 residues. Germline V gene lookup returns CDR1 MNHEY and CDR2 SMNVEV (reference sequence). Deletions cut 2 bases from V and 5 bases from J, with 12 bases between. In nucleotides, the CDR3 is TGTGCCAGCAGTTTAAGTATAGCGCGCGAGACCCAGTACTTC. Translation gives CASSLSIARETQYF.

The rearrangement links TRBV7-9 to TRBJ1-2; possibly TRBD1 for D (6 bases). Trimming removed 4 bases from V and 4 bases from J, with 13 bases in between. Germline CDR1 SEHNR, CDR2 FQNEAQ (reference sequence). The CDR3 runs to 14 residues. The CDR3 loop is CASSSRTDVYGYTF. As DNA, the CDR3 is TGTGCCAGCAGCTCCCGGACAGACGTCTATGGCTACACCTTC. Filled out from reference TRBV7-9 and TRBJ1-2, the complete variable domain reads DTGVSQNPRHKITKRGQNVTFRCDPISEHNRLYWYRQTLGQGPEFLTYFQNEAQLEKSRLLSDRFSAERPKGSFSTLEIQRTEQGDSAMYLCASSSRTDVYGYTFGSGTRLTVV.

The genes are TRBV5-1 and TRBJ1-1, with D perhaps matching TRBD1 (5 bases). V was clipped by 3 bases and J by 4 bases, with 13 bases between them. This CDR3 has 14 residues. Germline V lookup: CDR1 SGHRS, CDR2 YFSETQ. The chain's CDR3 is CASSSGLQGTEAFF. The CDR3 DNA reads as TGCGCCAGCAGCTCGGGTCTTCAGGGCACTGAAGCTTTCTTT.

This chain connects TRBV12-3 or TRBV12-4 to TRBJ2-2; D not certain. The CDR3 sequence is 11 residues long. V was cut by 6 bases and J by 8 bases, with 7 bases left in between. As DNA, the CDR3 is TGTGCCAGCAGCCCTAAGGGGGAGCTGTTTTTT. It specifies CASSPKGELFF.

J is TRBJ2-3 and V is TRBV11-3; D is unresolved. Per germline, CDR1 SGHNT and CDR2 YENEEA. Trimming shortened V by 1 base and J by 0 bases, and 5 bases separated the two germline ends. The CDR3 is 14 residues long. The CDR3 protein is CASSLVQSTDTQYF. The CDR3 DNA reads TGTGCCAGCAGCTTAGTCCAGAGCACAGATACGCAGTATTTT.

The chain has TRBV3-1 (or the pseudogene TRBV3-2) and TRBJ2-7, with D possibly matching TRBD1 (6 bases). Germline-derived CDR1 and CDR2 are LGHDT and YNNKEL (reference sequence). V lost 6 bases and J lost 7, with 16 bases in between. This CDR3 spans 13 amino acids. The CDR3 loop reads CASSLGQPREQYF. The CDR3 DNA follows: TGTGCCAGCAGTCTCGGACAGCCTCGGGAGCAGTACTTC.

This rearrangement joins TRBV28 to TRBJ1-2; D gene unclear. The V end lost 4 bases, the J end lost 4 bases, and 13 bases lay between the germline ends. CDR1 and CDR2 from the germline V gene are MDHEN and SYDVKM. The CDR3 loop spans 14 amino acids. The chain's CDR3 is CASSSPFLSYGYTF. For the CDR3, the DNA is TGTGCCAGCAGTTCCCCGTTCCTGTCCTATGGCTACACCTTC.

This chain uses TRBV7-2 with TRBJ1-1, with D possibly matching TRBD1 (6 bases). The CDR3 is 13 amino acids. Trimming removed 9 bases from V and 1 base from J, with 12 bases in between. In germline, CDR1 is SGHTA, CDR2 FQGNSA. The CDR3 spells CASTWTANTEAFF. For the CDR3, the DNA is TGTGCCAGTACATGGACAGCGAACACTGAAGCTTTCTTT.

The J gene is TRBJ2-2, the V gene TRBV6-2 or TRBV6-3, with 7 bases lining up with TRBD2. CDR1 MNHEY and CDR2 SVGEGT come from the germline V gene. The CDR3 spans 15 residues. The ends lost 2 bases at V and 4 bases at J; junction bases unmatched: 4. In DNA, the CDR3 is TGTGCCAGCAGTTACGGACTAGTCGGCACCGGGGAGCTGTTTTTT. Residues: CASSYGLVGTGELFF.

The chain is built from TRBV7-3 and TRBJ2-1; D may be TRBD2 (6 bases). Per the germline V gene, CDR1 is SGHTA and CDR2 is FQGTGA. CDR3 length: 13 residues. V lost 1 base, J lost 10 bases, and 11 bases lay in between. The chain's CDR3 is CASSLNGLAEQFF. The CDR3 bases are TGTGCCAGCAGCTTAAATGGGCTAGCGGAGCAGTTCTTC.

The chain uses TRBV27 and TRBJ1-1; D is perhaps TRBD1 (6 bases). Looked up from germline, CDR1 is MNHEY and CDR2 is SMNVEV (reference sequence). This CDR3 has 13 residues. Trimming shortened V by 6 bases and J by 6 bases, and 14 bases separated the two germline ends. CDR3 loop: CASRQGRAAEAFF. The CDR3 DNA is TGTGCCAGCAGACAGGGTCGGGCGGCTGAAGCTTTCTTT.

The gene calls are TRBV9 and TRBJ1-6, with 9 bases fitting TRBD1. Germline CDR1 SGDLS, CDR2 YYNGEE. Trimming took 4 bases from V and 7 from J; bases not matched to a gene: 6. The CDR3 contains 15 residues. DNA for the CDR3: TGTGCCAGCAGCCCGTGGACAGGGGAAAATTCACCCCTCCACTTT. Protein sequence: CASSPWTGENSPLHF. The variable domain in full, completed from reference TRBV9 and TRBJ1-6, reads DSGVTQTPKHLITATGQRVTLRCSPRSGDLSVYWYQQSLDQGLQFLIQYYNGEERAKGNILERFSAQQFPDLHSELNLSSLELGDSALYFCASSPWTGENSPLHFGNGTRLTVT.

The rearrangement joins TRBV10-2 to TRBJ1-6, with D perhaps TRBD1 (6 bases). The V end was cut by 5 bases, the J end by 8 bases, with 16 bases between. Germline V gene lookup returns CDR1 WSHSY and CDR2 SAAADI. CDR3 length: 15 residues. This CDR3 reads CASSLSRGADSPLHF. Written as DNA, the CDR3 is TGCGCCAGCAGTCTGAGTCGGGGGGCCGATTCACCCCTCCACTTT.

This rearrangement joins TRBV30 to TRBJ1-3; D is undetermined. This CDR3 has 13 residues. The germline V gene has CDR1 GTSNPN and CDR2 SVGIG (reference sequence). V lost 0 bases to trimming and J lost 4 bases, with 7 bases between them. In nucleotides, the CDR3 is TGTGCCTGGAGTGTACAGCGGGGAAACACCATATATTTT. Translation gives CAWSVQRGNTIYF.

The rearrangement uses TRBV15 and TRBJ2-1; 11 bases align to TRBD2. V lost 0 bases, J lost 9 bases, and 7 bases stayed unmatched. The CDR3 has 16 residues. Per the germline V gene, CDR1 is LNHNV and CDR2 is YYDKDF (reference sequence). CDR3 nucleotides: TGTGCCACCAGCAGAGATTTTAGCGGGAGGGTTGGTGAGCAGTTCTTC. As protein: CATSRDFSGRVGEQFF.